The sequence of this T cell receptor beta chain was determined in a study of blood T cells in healthy people across ages. Study results and limitations: Expanded clonotype shifts may have been confounded, as the donors had an unknown CMV status. As naive T cell percentage varied, TCR beta diversity correlated strongly with it. Older age went with lower TCR beta diversity per million T cells, in a roughly linear way.

Alongside a J-beta primer mix, a sample-barcoded 5' primer served in a second PCR lasting roughly 6 to 11 cycles. TCRdb passed the 5' RACE reads through MiXCR, listing each CDR3 protein once. Of approximately 2,000,000 distinct CDR3 sequences in the sample, roughly 43% were seen once. This clonotype turned up a few times. What it binds is unknown. The ends were cut back, 0 bases at V and 1 base at J, with 12 bases in the middle. Per germline, CDR1 SGHRS and CDR2 YFSETQ. The CDR3 is made up of 16 amino acids. Sequenced sample: blood. J is TRBJ2-3 and V is TRBV5-1; D remains unclear. This sequence originates from a human donor in good health. The CDR3 DNA reads TGCGCCAGCAGCTTGGAAGGCAGGCGAGGCACAGATACGCAGTATTTT. Its translation: CASSLEGRRGTDTQYF. Full variable domain (rest looked up from reference TRBV5-1 and TRBJ2-3): KAGVTQTPRYLIKTRGQQVTLSCSPISGHRSVSWYQQTPGQGLQFLFEYFSETQRNKGNFPGRFSGRQFSNSRSEMNVSTLELGDSALYLCASSLEGRRGTDTQYFGPGTRLTVL.